What follows is one T cell receptor (beta chain) and its context. The method was immunoSEQ multiplex PCR; TCRdb's version includes in-frame clones alone and lacks a portion of them. This table has 2 million to 2.5 million clones, more than 80% appearing once. Trimming took 7 bases from V and 6 from J, leaving 14 bases between them. This CDR3 contains 13 residues. Germline loops: CDR1 MNHNS, CDR2 SASEGT. The record originates from a study of shared clonotypes between healthy human individuals. The TCR comes from a young man in good health. Some clones in this sample may be carry-over from other donors' samples. Material for sequencing was naive CD4+ T cells from PBMCs. Specified subset: CD45RA+ positively selected. This rearrangement joins TRBV6-1 to TRBJ2-3; the D call may be TRBD1 or TRBD2 (6 bases each). The CDR3: CASTNRAGDTQYF. The CDR3 DNA reads as TGTGCCAGCACCAACAGGGCGGGGGATACGCAGTATTTT.